The rows below give T cell receptor beta chains drawn from one sample of a study of cytomegalovirus exposure and HLA in healthy donors. Data came from immunoSEQ multiplex PCR; TCRdb stores just in-frame clones and leaves some out. The sample shows over 250,000 clones, roughly nine tenths of them seen only once. Sequencing was carried out using PBMCs. The receptors shown here come from a woman aged 25 to 39 in good health and CMV-seropositive. CDR3s include the opening cysteine and the closing phenylalanine or tryptophan. Each record gives: J gene, V gene, clone size, D gene, CDR3 protein, CDR3 DNA. D genes are given only for firm matches. Where a row states a size, it is once, few, many or the class of an expanded clone; other rows omit it.

TRBJ1-5 | TRBV7-6 | . | . | CASSQQLGRHQPQHF | TGTGCCAGCAGCCAACAACTGGGGAGGCATCAGCCCCAGCATTTT
TRBJ2-7 | TRBV2 | few | . | CASSETQGYPYEQYF | TGTGCCAGCAGTGAGACCCAGGGCTACCCCTACGAGCAGTACTTC
TRBJ2-1 | TRBV27 | . | TRBD2 | CASSLGLAGKNEQFF | TGTGCCAGCAGTTTGGGACTAGCGGGGAAAAATGAGCAGTTCTTC
TRBJ1-2 | TRBV23-1 | . | TRBD1 | CASSQYGTATDYGYTF | TGCGCCAGCAGTCAATACGGGACAGCCACTGACTATGGCTACACCTTC
TRBJ2-5 | TRBV4-2 | . | . | CASSRRGAETQYF | TGTGCCAGCAGCCGAAGGGGCGCAGAGACCCAGTACTTC
TRBJ2-5 | TRBV27 | . | TRBD2 | CASSKLAGRQETQYF | TGTGCCAGCAGCAAACTAGCGGGACGCCAAGAGACCCAGTACTTC
TRBJ2-1 | TRBV9 | once | TRBD2 | CASSVGGLVGNEQFF | TGTGCCAGCAGCGTAGGAGGACTAGTGGGCAATGAGCAGTTCTTC
TRBJ2-7 | TRBV7-2 | . | TRBD1 | CASSFRDRDYEQYF | TGTGCCAGCAGCTTTAGGGACAGGGACTACGAGCAGTACTTC
TRBJ2-3 | TRBV19 | . | . | CASMPPGADTQYF | TGTGCCAGTATGCCCCCCGGGGCAGATACGCAGTATTTT
TRBJ2-7 | TRBV27 | once | . | CASSFQGYEQYF | TGTGCCAGCAGTTTCCAGGGGTACGAGCAGTACTTC
TRBJ2-7 | TRBV9 | . | . | CASSVGGGSIDRFEQYF | TGTGCCAGCAGCGTAGGAGGTGGAAGCATCGACAGGTTCGAGCAGTACTTC
TRBJ1-1 | TRBV27 | . | TRBD1 | CASTTGLNTEAFF | TGTGCCAGCACGACAGGGCTGAACACTGAAGCTTTCTTT
TRBJ2-3 | TRBV5-1 | . | . | CASRPGQRTDTQYF | TGCGCCAGCAGACCTGGACAGCGCACAGATACGCAGTATTTT
TRBJ1-5 | TRBV7-6 | . | . | CASSLGTVGQPQHF | TGTGCCAGCAGCTTAGGGACAGTAGGGCAGCCCCAGCATTTT
TRBJ1-5 | TRBV28 | few | TRBD1 | CASDTGGFNQPQHF | TGTGCCAGCGATACAGGGGGATTCAATCAGCCCCAGCATTTT
TRBJ2-1 | TRBV9 | . | . | CASSEDFNEQFF | TGTGCCAGCAGCGAGGACTTCAATGAGCAGTTCTTC